Given below is one TCR beta chain in context. This record belongs to a study of shared clonotypes between healthy human individuals. Sequenced by immunoSEQ multiplex PCR; TCRdb stores in-frame clones only, minus some. The table includes about 2.1 million clones, 85% to 95% detected once. With V trimmed by 2 bases and J by 5 bases, 9 bases remained unmatched. CDR3 length: 16 amino acids. Germline V gene data show CDR1 as SGHDT and CDR2 as YYEEEE. The naive CD8 population came from CD45RO-negative cells selected for CCR7, without terminally differentiated effector memory CD45RA+ cells. The J gene is TRBJ2-3, the V gene TRBV5-6; 9 bases are shared with TRBD2. Specimen: naive CD8+ T cells from PBMCs. The sequence derives from a young man in good health. Some clones in this sample may be carry-over from other donors' samples. The CDR3: CASSFPSGKTGDTQYF. In DNA form, the CDR3 reads TGTGCCAGCAGCTTTCCTAGCGGGAAAACCGGAGATACGCAGTATTTT.